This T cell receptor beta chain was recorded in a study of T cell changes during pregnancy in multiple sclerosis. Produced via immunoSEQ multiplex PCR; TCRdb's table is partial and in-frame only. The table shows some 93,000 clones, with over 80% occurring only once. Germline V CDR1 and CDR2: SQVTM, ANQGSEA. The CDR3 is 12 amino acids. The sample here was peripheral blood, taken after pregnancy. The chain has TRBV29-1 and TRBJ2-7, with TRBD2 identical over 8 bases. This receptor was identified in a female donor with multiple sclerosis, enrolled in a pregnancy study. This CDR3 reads CTYSGAVYEQYF. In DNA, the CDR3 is TGCACCTATAGCGGGGCAGTCTACGAGCAGTACTTC.